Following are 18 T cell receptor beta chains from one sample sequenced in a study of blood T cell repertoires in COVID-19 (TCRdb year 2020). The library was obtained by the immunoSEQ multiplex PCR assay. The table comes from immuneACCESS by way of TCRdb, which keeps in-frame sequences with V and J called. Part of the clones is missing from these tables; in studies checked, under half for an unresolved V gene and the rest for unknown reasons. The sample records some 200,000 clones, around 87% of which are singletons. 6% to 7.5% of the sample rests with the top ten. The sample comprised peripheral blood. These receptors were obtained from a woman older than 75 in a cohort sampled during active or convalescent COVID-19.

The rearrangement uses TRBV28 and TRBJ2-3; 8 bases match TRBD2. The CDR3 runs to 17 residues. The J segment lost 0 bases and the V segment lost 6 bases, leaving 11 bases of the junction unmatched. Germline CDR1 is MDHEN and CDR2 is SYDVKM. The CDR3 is CASSHLAGLGSTDTQYF. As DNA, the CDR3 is TGTGCCAGCAGCCATCTGGCGGGACTAGGTAGCACAGATACGCAGTATTTT. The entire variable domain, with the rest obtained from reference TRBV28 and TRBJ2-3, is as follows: DVKVTQSSRYLVKRTGEKVFLECVQDMDHENMFWYRQDPGLGLRLIYFSYDVKMKEKGDIPEGYSVSREKKERFSLILESASTNQTSMYLCASSHLAGLGSTDTQYFGPGTRLTVL.

CDR3 amino acids: CASRRKGQGMNTEAFF. CDR3 bases: TGTGCCAGCAGGCGAAAGGGACAGGGGATGAACACTGAAGCTTTCTTT. This rearrangement joins TRBV11-2 to TRBJ1-1, with TRBD1 identical over 10 bases. The V gene end was trimmed by 6 bases and the J gene end by 0 bases; junction bases not matched to a gene: 7. Per germline, CDR1 SGHAT and CDR2 FQNNGV. The CDR3 runs 16 residues.

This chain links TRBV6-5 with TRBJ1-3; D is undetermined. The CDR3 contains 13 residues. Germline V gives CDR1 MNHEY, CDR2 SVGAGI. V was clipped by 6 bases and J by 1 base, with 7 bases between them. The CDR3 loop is CASSDTSGNTIYF. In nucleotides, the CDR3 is TGTGCCAGCAGCGACACGTCTGGAAACACCATATATTTT.

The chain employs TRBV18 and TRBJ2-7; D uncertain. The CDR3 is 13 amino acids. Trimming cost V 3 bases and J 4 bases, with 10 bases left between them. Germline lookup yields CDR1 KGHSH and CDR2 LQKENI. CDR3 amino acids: CASSPGWAYEQYF. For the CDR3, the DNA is TGTGCCAGCTCACCCGGCTGGGCTTACGAGCAGTACTTC.

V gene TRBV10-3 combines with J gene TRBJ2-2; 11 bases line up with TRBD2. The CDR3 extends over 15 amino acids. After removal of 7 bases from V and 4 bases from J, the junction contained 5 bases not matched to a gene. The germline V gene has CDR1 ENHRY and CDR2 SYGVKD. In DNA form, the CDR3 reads TGTGCCATCAATTCACTAGCGGGGGCCACCGGGGAGCTGTTTTTT. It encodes CAINSLAGATGELFF.

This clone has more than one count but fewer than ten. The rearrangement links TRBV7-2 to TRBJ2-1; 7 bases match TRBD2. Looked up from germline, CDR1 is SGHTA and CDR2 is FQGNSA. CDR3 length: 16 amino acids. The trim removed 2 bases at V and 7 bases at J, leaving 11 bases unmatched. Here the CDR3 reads CASSLYEAGMGNEQFF. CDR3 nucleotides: TGTGCCAGCAGCTTATACGAAGCGGGAATGGGGAATGAGCAGTTCTTC. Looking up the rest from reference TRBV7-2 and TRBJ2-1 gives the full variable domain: GAGVSQSPSNKVTEKGKDVELRCDPISGHTALYWYRQSLGQGLEFLIYFQGNSAPDKSGLPSDRFSAERTGGSVSTLTIQRTQQEDSAVYLCASSLYEAGMGNEQFFGPGTRLTVL.

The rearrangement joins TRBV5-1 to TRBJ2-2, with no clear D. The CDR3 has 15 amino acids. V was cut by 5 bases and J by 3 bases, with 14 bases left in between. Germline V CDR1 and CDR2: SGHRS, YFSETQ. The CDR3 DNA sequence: TGCGCCAGCAGACCCGTCACGGGTGACACCGGGGAGCTGTTTTTT. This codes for CASRPVTGDTGELFF.

CDR3 amino acids: CASSLDRGRVEQYF. DNA for the CDR3: TGTGCCAGCAGCTTAGATAGGGGGCGGGTCGAGCAGTACTTC. The chain combines TRBV7-2 with TRBJ2-7; TRBD1 matches at 7 bases. The CDR3 extends over 14 amino acids. With V trimmed by 1 base and J by 6 bases, 6 bases remained unmatched. Germline V lookup: CDR1 SGHTA, CDR2 FQGNSA.

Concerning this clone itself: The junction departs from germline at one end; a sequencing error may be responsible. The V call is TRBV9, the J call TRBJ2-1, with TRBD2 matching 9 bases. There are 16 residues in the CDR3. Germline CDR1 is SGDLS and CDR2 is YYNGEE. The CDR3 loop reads CARSVAGRGGWNEQFF. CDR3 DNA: TGTGCCCGCAGCGTAGCGGGGCGGGGGGGTTGGAATGAGCAGTTCTTC.

As DNA, the CDR3 is TGTGCCAGCAGTGAGGGGACAGGGGGCGAGCAGTACGTC. It yields the protein CASSEGTGGEQYV. The chain has TRBV2 and TRBJ2-7, with 11 bases identical to TRBD1. CDR1 and CDR2 (germline): SNHLY, FYNNEI. The CDR3 contains 13 residues. After removal of 3 bases from V and 6 bases from J, the junction contained 1 base not matched to a gene.

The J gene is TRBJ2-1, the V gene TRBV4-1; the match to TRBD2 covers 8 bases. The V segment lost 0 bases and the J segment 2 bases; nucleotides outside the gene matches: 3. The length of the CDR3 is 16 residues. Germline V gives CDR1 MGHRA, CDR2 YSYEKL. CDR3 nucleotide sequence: TGCGCCAGCAGCCAAGACGGACTAGCAGCCTACAATGAGCAGTTCTTC. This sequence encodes CASSQDGLAAYNEQFF.

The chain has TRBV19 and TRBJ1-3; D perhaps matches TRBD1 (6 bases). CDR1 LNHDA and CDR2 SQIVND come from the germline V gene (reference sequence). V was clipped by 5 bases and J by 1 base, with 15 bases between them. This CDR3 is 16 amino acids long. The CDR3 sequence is CASSAQGPFSGNTIYF. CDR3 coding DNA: TGTGCCAGTAGTGCACAGGGCCCTTTTTCTGGAAACACCATATATTTT.

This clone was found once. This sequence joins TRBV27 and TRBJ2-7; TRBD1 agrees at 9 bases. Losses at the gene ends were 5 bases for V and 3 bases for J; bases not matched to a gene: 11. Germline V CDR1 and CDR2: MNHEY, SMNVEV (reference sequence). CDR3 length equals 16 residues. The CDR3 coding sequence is TGTGCCAGCAGTCCCCGACGGACAGGGGAGATCTACGAGCAGTACTTC. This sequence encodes CASSPRRTGEIYEQYF.

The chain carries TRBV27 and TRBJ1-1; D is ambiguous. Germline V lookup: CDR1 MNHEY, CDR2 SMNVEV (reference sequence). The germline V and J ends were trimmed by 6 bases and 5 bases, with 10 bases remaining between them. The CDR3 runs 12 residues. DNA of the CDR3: TGTGCCAGCAGACTCGGGGTGACTGAAGCTTTCTTT. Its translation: CASRLGVTEAFF.

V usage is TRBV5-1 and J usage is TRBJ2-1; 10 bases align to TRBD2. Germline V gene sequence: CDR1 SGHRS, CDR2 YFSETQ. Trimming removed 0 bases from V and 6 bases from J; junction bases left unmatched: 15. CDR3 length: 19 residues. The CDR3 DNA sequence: TGCGCCAGCAGCTTGGCCGTGGTAGCGGGGGGCGCGGTTCGCAATGAGCAGTTCTTC. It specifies CASSLAVVAGGAVRNEQFF.

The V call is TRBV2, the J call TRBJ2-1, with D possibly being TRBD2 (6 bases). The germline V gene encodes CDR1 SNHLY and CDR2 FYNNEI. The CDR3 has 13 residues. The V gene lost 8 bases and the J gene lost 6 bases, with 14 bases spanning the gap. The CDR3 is CASWGVRSNEQFF. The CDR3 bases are TGTGCCAGCTGGGGGGTCCGCAGCAATGAGCAGTTCTTC.

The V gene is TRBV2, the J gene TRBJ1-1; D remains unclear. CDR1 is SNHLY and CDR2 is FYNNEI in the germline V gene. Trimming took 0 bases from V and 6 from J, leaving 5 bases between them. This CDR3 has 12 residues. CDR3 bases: TGTGCCAGCAGTGAAGCGGCTCCTGAAGCTTTCTTT. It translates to CASSEAAPEAFF.

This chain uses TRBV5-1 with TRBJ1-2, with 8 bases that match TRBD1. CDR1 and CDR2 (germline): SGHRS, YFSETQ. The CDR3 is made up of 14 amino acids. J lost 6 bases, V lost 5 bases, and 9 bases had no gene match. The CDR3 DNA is TGCGCCAGCAGACCGGGACAGGAGGCGAATGGCTACACCTTC. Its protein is CASRPGQEANGYTF.